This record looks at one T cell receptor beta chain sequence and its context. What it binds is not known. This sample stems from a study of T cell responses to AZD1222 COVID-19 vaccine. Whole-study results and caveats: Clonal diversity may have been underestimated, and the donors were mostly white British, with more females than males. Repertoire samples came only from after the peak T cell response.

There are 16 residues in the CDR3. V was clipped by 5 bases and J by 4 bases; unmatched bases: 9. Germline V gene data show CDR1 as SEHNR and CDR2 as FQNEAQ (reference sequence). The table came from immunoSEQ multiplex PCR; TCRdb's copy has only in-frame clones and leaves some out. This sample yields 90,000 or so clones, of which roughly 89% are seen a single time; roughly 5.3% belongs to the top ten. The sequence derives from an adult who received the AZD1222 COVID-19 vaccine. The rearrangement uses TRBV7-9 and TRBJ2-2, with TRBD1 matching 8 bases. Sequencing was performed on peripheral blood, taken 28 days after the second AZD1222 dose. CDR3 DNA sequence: TGTGCCAGCAGCCACTTTGGGGACAGGCTCACCGGGGAGCTGTTTTTT. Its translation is CASSHFGDRLTGELFF.